The source of this TCR beta chain is a study of response to subunit inactivated influenza vaccine listed by TCRdb under 2018. Background for the entire study: Deep quantitative profiling of the T cell receptor repertoire was used in the study to follow responses to a trivalent subunit inactivated influenza vaccine. The investigation overall reported the following: According to the authors, only a limited number of new T cells may be recruited by each seasonal influenza vaccination.

The library came from RT-PCR. For sequencing, an Illumina HiSeq 2500 was employed. The public reads were run again by TCRdb, first through fastp at Q25 and then through MiXCR, and only productive beta chains were kept. Each entry is one CDR3 protein sequence, shown with its most common DNA and genes. In all, the sample holds about 650,000 distinct CDR3 sequences, and less than 20% of those were seen once. The top ten hold more than 9% of the sample. From its cysteine to its phenylalanine, the CDR3 spans 15 amino acids. The only DNA kept is the CDR3, 45 bases in frame from the first base. From a lookup of the germline V gene (reference sequence), CDR1 and CDR2 are LGHDT and YNNKEL. Clipping removes 6 bases from V and 5 bases from J, with 12 as the unmatched junction base count. This clonotype came up a few times. There is no known antigen for this receptor. No base-level quality is on record; no much larger clone is a single base apart.

The specimen comprised PBMCs from blood, sampled 12 days after vaccination. The sequence joins TRBV3-1 to TRBJ2-7, with 8 bases matching TRBD2. This TCR came from a man aged 50 to 60 who received an inactivated influenza vaccine. Donor details come from another sample of the same person, matched by shared clones. The DNA is as follows: TGTGCCAGCAGATCAACCGGGACTAGATTTAACGAGCAGTACTTC. Translated, it reads CASRSTGTRFNEQYF.